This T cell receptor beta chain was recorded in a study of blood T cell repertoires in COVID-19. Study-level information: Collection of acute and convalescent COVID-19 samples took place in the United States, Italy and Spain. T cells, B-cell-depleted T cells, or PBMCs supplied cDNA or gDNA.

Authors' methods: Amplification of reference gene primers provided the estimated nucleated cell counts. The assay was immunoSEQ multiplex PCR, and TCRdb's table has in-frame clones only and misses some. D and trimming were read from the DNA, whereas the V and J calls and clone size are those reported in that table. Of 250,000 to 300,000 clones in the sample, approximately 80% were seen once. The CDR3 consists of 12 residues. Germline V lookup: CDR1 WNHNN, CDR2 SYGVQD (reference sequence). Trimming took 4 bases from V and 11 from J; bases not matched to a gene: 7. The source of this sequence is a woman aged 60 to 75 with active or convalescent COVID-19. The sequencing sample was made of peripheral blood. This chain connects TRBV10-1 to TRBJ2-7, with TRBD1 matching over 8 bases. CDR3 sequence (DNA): TGCGCCAGCAGTGGCCGACAGGGGCTAAAGTACTTC. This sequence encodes CASSGRQGLKYF.